This TCR beta chain was captured by sequencing in a study of blood T cell repertoires in COVID-19. Generated by immunoSEQ multiplex PCR, the TCRdb table keeps only in-frame clones and is missing some. This sample yields approximately 36,000 clones, of which 87% are seen a single time; 20% to 25% belongs to the top ten. Germline lookup yields CDR1 MDHEN and CDR2 SYDVKM. The CDR3 is 12 amino acids. V lost 3 bases and J 8 bases, leaving 10 bases between the germline ends. Source material: peripheral blood. This TCR was sampled from a man between 60 and 75 years old with acute or convalescent COVID-19. V and J are TRBV28 and TRBJ1-2, with D unresolved. CDR3 DNA: TGTGCCAGCAGTTTTCCTTCGGGAGGCTACACCTTC. Protein product: CASSFPSGGYTF.